The 7 T cell receptor beta chains reported below all come from one sample, sequenced in a study of blood T cells in healthy people across ages. Using a J-beta primer mix together with a sample-barcoded 5' primer, a second PCR was run for roughly 6 to 11 cycles. MiXCR, applied by TCRdb to the 5' RACE reads, yields one record per CDR3 protein. Of about 1.8 million distinct CDR3 sequences listed, roughly 52% are singletons. Sequencing was performed on blood. The origin of the receptors is a woman between 40 and 50 years old in good health.

This clonotype has just a few counts. V usage is TRBV25-1 and J usage is TRBJ2-1; the D gene is possibly TRBD1 (6 bases). V lost 6 bases and J 10 bases, leaving 19 bases between the germline ends. The CDR3 totals 14 residues. Germline V CDR1 and CDR2: MGHDK, SYGVNS. This CDR3 is CASRLTGNRGEQFF. The CDR3 region has the DNA TGTGCCAGCAGACTAACAGGGAATCGCGGAGAGCAGTTCTTC. Complete variable domain (other parts from reference TRBV25-1 and TRBJ2-1): EADIYQTPRYLVIGTGKKITLECSQTMGHDKMYWYQQDPGMELHLIHYSYGVNSTEKGDLSSESTVSRIRTEHFPLTLESARPSHTSQYLCASRLTGNRGEQFFGPGTRLTVL.

This clonotype has a handful of counts. V gene TRBV7-8 combines with J gene TRBJ2-7; TRBD1 aligns across 8 bases. J lost 3 bases, V lost 4 bases, and 11 bases had no gene match. Germline values: CDR1 SGHVS, CDR2 FQNEAQ. CDR3 length equals 16 residues. The CDR3 sequence is CASSWGTGTSDYEQYF. DNA for the CDR3: TGTGCCAGCAGCTGGGGGACAGGAACCTCGGACTACGAGCAGTACTTC.

This clonotype was detected once. The chain employs TRBV14 and TRBJ1-2; TRBD1 matches 8 bases. Germline V lookup: CDR1 SGHDN, CDR2 FVKESK. The CDR3 covers 13 residues. Trimming at V came to 8 bases and at J to 7 bases, leaving 9 bases not matched to a gene. The DNA of the CDR3 is TGTGCCAGCGCTACAGGGGGGCGGCTTGGCTACACCTTC. It translates to CASATGGRLGYTF. Drawing the rest from reference TRBV14 and TRBJ1-2, the complete variable domain is EAGVTQFPSHSVIEKGQTVTLRCDPISGHDNLYWYRRVMGKEIKFLLHFVKESKQDESGMPNNRFLAERTGGTYSTLKVQPAELEDSGVYFCASATGGRLGYTFGSGTRLTVV.

The CDR3 DNA follows: TGTGCCAGCAGTTATTTACAGGGCCAAGAGACCCAGTACTTC. Its protein is CASSYLQGQETQYF. The chain recombines TRBV6-5 with TRBJ2-5; possible D gene TRBD1, 6 bases. The V end was cut by 3 bases, the J end by 1 base, with 9 bases between. Germline CDR1 reads MNHEY; CDR2 reads SVGAGI. The CDR3 is 14 residues long.

The chain uses TRBV11-1 and TRBJ2-1; TRBD2 aligns across 8 bases. Losses at the gene ends were 3 bases for V and 7 bases for J; bases not matched to a gene: 14. The CDR3 is made up of 17 amino acids. Germline V gene data show CDR1 as SGHAT and CDR2 as FQDESV (reference sequence). CDR3 nucleotide sequence: TGTGCCAGCAGCTTGGGGGTTTTAGCGGGGCGCGGAAATGAGCAGTTCTTC. This gives the protein CASSLGVLAGRGNEQFF.

The table lists this clonotype with a few counts. The chain couples TRBV7-2 to TRBJ2-3; D tentatively fits TRBD1 or TRBD2 (5 bases each). The CDR3 length is 16 residues. Germline-derived CDR1 and CDR2 are SGHTA and FQGNSA. V lost 5 bases and J 3 bases, leaving 18 bases between the germline ends. CDR3 sequence (DNA): TGTGCCAGCAGCCCCATAGGCCTAGAGGGGACAGATACGCAGTATTTT. This sequence encodes CASSPIGLEGTDTQYF.

The chain uses TRBV20-1 and TRBJ2-3, with D possibly being TRBD2 (6 bases). The ends were cut back, 5 bases at V and 1 base at J, with 13 bases in the middle. This CDR3 spans 14 amino acids. In germline, CDR1 is DFQATT, CDR2 SNEGSKA (reference sequence). CDR3 nucleotides: TGCAGTGCTGGGGCGACGGGGGGCACAGATACGCAGTATTTT. Its protein product is CSAGATGGTDTQYF.